In its sample, the clone carrying this T cell receptor (beta chain) was seen many times. Its cognate antigen is unknown. The CDR3 is 21 amino acids. Germline lookup yields CDR1 MNHNS and CDR2 SASEGT. V trimming: 7 bases; J trimming: 0 bases; junction bases outside the gene matches: 24. Time point reported: persistent/refractory GD, antithyroid drugs over 5 years with positive TRAb. Researchers made the TCR library from RNA that was extracted from PBMCs. The data stem from a study of regulatory T cells in long-lasting Graves disease. Study information: Positive TSH receptor antibodies alongside over 5 years of antithyroid drugs were what marked Graves' disease as persistent. The study's findings and limits: Persistent disease was associated with favored TRBV28 usage and with favored use of TRBJ1-2 and TRBJ2-5. Few sampled subjects may have lowered accuracy.

Construction of TCR beta libraries relied on iRepertoire HTBI primers and on Arm-PCR targeting CDR3 regions. MiXCR, run by TCRdb on the multiplex PCR reads, gives a single entry per CDR3 protein. The sample shows around 450,000 distinct CDR3 sequences, 20% to 25% of them seen only once. V is TRBV6-1 and J is TRBJ2-4; 7 positions match TRBD2. This receptor was taken from a female donor with Graves disease. The specimen was peripheral blood mononuclear cells (PBMCs), collected when the disease was refractory, from a patient treated with antithyroid drugs. In nucleotides, the CDR3 is TGTGCCAGCAATCAAAGTCCCCGGGACCGGGAGGACGGAATAGCCAAAAACATTCAGTACTTC. Its translation: CASNQSPRDREDGIAKNIQYF.